This entry describes one T cell receptor beta chain. What it recognizes is unknown. The data are from a study of cytomegalovirus exposure and HLA in healthy donors. Whole-study findings and limits: It was only CMV serostatus that was available as immune exposure information. Fewer N-insertions (relative to the approximately 670-donor mean) were reportedly seen in an Asian-associated ancestry cluster in a later analysis. Highest at DRB1 and lowest at HLA-C, TCR association rates differed among HLA loci in a later analysis. A classifier reportedly called cytomegalovirus status with high sensitivity and specificity.

The CDR3 loop spans 16 amino acids. V trimming: 4 bases; J trimming: 2 bases; junction bases outside the gene matches: 11. Germline values: CDR1 LGHNA, CDR2 YNFKEQ. Primers included in the PCR were 60 Vbeta and 13 Jbeta primers. The method was immunoSEQ multiplex PCR; TCRdb's version includes in-frame clones alone and lacks a portion of them. The repertoire holds roughly 100,000 clones, with around 85% as singletons. V and J are TRBV4-2 and TRBJ2-7; 7 bases align to TRBD1. The sample was PBMCs. The TCR sequence derives from a man aged 25 to 45 in good health and CMV-seropositive. As DNA, the CDR3 is TGTGCCAGCAGCCCGGAAATGGTGACAGGGACCTACGAGCAGTACTTC. Protein: CASSPEMVTGTYEQYF.